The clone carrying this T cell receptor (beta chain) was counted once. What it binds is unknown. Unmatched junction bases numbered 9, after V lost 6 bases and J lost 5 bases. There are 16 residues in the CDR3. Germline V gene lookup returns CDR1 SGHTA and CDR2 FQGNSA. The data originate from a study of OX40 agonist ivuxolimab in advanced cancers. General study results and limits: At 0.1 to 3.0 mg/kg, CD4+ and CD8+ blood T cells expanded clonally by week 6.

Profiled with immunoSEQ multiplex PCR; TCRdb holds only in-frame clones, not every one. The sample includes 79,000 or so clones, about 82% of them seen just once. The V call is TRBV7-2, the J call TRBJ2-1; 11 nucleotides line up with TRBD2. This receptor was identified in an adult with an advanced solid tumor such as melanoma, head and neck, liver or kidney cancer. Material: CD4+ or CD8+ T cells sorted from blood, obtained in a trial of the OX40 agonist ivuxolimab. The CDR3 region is CASRLSGGAIDNEQFF. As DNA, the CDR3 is TGTGCCAGCAGGCTTAGCGGGGGGGCTATCGACAATGAGCAGTTCTTC.